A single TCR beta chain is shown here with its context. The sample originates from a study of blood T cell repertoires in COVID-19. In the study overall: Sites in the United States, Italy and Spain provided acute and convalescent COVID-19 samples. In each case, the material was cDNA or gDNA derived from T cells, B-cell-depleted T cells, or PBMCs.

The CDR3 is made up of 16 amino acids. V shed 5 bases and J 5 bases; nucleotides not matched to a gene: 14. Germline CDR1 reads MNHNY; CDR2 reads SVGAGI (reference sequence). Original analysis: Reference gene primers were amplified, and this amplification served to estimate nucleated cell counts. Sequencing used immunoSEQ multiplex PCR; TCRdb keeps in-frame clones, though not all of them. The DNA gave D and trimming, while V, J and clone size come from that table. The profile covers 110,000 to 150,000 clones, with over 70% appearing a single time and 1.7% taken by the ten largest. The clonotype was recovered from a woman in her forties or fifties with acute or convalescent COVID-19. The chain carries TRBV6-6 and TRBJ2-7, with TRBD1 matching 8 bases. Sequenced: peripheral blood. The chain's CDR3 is CASSTPPTGGGNEQYF. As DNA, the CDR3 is TGTGCCAGCAGTACGCCCCCCACAGGGGGAGGAAACGAGCAGTACTTC.